The clone carrying this T cell receptor beta chain has a count of ten or more. Its target is not known. This sample was included in a study of identical twins. TCRdb re-called the 5' RACE reads with MiXCR, one entry per CDR3 protein. The data show approximately 150,000 distinct CDR3 sequences, roughly 3.3% seen once. Trimming took 4 bases from V and 6 from J, leaving 10 bases between them. The CDR3 has 13 residues. Germline values: CDR1 SGHRS, CDR2 YFSETQ. Overall study results and limits: The study reached conclusions through statistical analysis that was cross-sectional, not following the same donors. Cord blood beta clonotypes present at high abundance carried fewer insertions; no such pattern appeared in memory repertoires.

What was sequenced was memory T cells sorted from blood. The rearrangement links TRBV5-1 to TRBJ2-2; D tentatively fits TRBD1 or TRBD2 (5 bases each). The receptor comes from a man between 18 and 29 years old in good health. DNA for the CDR3: TGCGCCAGCAGCCCGCTGGGGGCCGGGGAGCTGTTTTTT. Its translation is CASSPLGAGELFF.